This T cell receptor beta chain was sequenced for a study of T cell changes during pregnancy in multiple sclerosis (dated 2019 in TCRdb). Broadly, across the study: The study examined how the T cell repertoire changed over the course of pregnancy in women with multiple sclerosis.

Via the germline V gene (reference sequence), CDR1 is SGHNT and CDR2 YYREEE. The junction shows trimming of 2 bases on V and 2 bases on J, plus 9 bases between the germline ends. The cysteine opens and the phenylalanine closes a CDR3 of 14 amino acids. Only the CDR3 portion is preserved as DNA: 42 bases, with reading frame beginning at the first base. This clone appeared a few times. Its antigen remains unidentified. The record has no base qualities; no much larger clone is one base away. The library was built by means of the immunoSEQ multiplex PCR assay. TCRdb stores this immuneACCESS table with in-frame sequences only. Part of the clones is absent; in the studies checked, under half of the shortfall reflects unresolved V genes, and no reason is known for the rest. This sample holds about 69,000 clones; around 90% were observed only once. Roughly 1.5% of the sample is taken by the ten largest.

The material was peripheral blood, obtained in the third trimester of pregnancy. This sequence uses TRBV5-4 and TRBJ2-3, with the D gene not clear enough to name. This sequence was found in a female donor with multiple sclerosis, enrolled in a pregnancy study. The nucleotide sequence is TGTGCCAGCAGCTTAAAAGACTTCACAGATACGCAGTATTTT. Its protein reads: CASSLKDFTDTQYF.